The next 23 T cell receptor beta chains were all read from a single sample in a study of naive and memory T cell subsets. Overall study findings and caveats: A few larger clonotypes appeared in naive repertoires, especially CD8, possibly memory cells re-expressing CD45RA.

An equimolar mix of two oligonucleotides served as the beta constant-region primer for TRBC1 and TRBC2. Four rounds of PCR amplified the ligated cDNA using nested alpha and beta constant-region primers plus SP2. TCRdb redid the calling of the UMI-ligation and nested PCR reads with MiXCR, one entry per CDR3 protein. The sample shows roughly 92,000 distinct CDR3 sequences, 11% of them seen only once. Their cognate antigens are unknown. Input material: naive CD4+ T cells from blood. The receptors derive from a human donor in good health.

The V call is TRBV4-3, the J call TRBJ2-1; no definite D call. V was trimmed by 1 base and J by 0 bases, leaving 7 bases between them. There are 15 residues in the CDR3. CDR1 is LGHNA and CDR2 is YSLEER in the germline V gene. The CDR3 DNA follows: TGCGCCAGCAGCCAAGCAGCTTCCTCCTACAATGAGCAGTTCTTC. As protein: CASSQAASSYNEQFF.

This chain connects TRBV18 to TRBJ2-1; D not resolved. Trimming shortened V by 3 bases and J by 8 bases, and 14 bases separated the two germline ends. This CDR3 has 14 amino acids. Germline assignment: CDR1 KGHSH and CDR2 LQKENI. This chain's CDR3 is CASSPETKSYEQFF. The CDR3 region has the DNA TGTGCCAGCTCACCGGAAACCAAGTCCTATGAGCAGTTCTTC. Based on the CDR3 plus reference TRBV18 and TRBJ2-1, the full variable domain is NAGVMQNPRHLVRRRGQEARLRCSPMKGHSHVYWYRQLPEEGLKFMVYLQKENIIDESGMPKERFSAEFPKEGPSILRIQQVVRGDSAAYFCASSPETKSYEQFFGPGTRLTVL.

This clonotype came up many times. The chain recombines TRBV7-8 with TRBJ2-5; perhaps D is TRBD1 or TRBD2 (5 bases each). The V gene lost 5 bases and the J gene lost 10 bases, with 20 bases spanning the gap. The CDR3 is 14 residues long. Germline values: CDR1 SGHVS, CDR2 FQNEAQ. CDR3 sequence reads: CASSPRDRVRFQYF. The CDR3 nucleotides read TGTGCCAGCAGCCCCCGGGACCGAGTGCGTTTCCAGTACTTC.

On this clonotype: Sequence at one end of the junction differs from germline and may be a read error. This CDR3 is CSASHYLDEKYF. DNA of the CDR3: TGCAGCGCAAGCCACTACCTAGACGAGAAGTACTTC. The J gene is TRBJ2-7, the V gene TRBV29-1; no definite D call. The CDR3 totals 12 residues. Germline loops: CDR1 SQVTM, CDR2 ANQGSEA.

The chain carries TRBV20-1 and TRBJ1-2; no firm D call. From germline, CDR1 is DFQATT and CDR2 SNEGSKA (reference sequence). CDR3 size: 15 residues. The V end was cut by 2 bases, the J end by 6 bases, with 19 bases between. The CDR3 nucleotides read TGCAGTGCTAGAACAATCGCTGCCAACGAGGATGGCTACACCTTC. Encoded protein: CSARTIAANEDGYTF.

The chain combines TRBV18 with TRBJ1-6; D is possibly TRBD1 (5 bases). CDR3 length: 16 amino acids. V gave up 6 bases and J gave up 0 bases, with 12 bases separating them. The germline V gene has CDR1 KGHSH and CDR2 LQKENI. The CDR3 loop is CASSIQGSSYNSPLHF. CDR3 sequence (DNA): TGTGCCAGCTCCATCCAGGGAAGCTCCTATAATTCACCCCTCCACTTT.

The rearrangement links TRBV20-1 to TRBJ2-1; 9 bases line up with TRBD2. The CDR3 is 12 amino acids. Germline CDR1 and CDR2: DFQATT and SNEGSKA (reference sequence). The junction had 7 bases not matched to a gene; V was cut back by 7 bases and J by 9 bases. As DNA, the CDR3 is TGCAGTGTCCAGCGGGAGGTGAGTGAGCAGTTCTTC. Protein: CSVQREVSEQFF.

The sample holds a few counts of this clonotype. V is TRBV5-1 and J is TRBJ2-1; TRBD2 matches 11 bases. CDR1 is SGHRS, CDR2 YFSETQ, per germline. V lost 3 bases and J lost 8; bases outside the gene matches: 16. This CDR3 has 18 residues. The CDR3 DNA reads TGCGCCAGCAGCTACACTAGGACTAGCGGGCCCGAATCGGATGAGCAGTTCTTC. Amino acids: CASSYTRTSGPESDEQFF.

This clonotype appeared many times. For the CDR3, the DNA is TGCAGTGCAAAGCAGCACAGAAACTACGAGCAGTACTTC. Translated: CSAKQHRNYEQYF. The chain has TRBV20-1 and TRBJ2-7; the D is unclear. Germline V CDR1 and CDR2: DFQATT, SNEGSKA (reference sequence). The CDR3 sequence is 13 residues long. The V end was cut by 6 bases, the J end by 3 bases, with 15 bases between.

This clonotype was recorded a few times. DNA of the CDR3: TGTGCCAGCAGCTCGGTTTGGTACGAGCAGTACTTC. This gives the protein CASSSVWYEQYF. The V call is TRBV7-2, the J call TRBJ2-7; D not resolved. CDR1 and CDR2 from the germline V gene are SGHTA and FQGNSA. The CDR3 is 12 residues long. V was cut by 4 bases and J by 4 bases, with 8 bases left in between. Filled out from reference TRBV7-2 and TRBJ2-7, the complete variable domain reads GAGVSQSPSNKVTEKGKDVELRCDPISGHTALYWYRQSLGQGLEFLIYFQGNSAPDKSGLPSDRFSAERTGGSVSTLTIQRTQQEDSAVYLCASSSVWYEQYFGPGTRLTVT.

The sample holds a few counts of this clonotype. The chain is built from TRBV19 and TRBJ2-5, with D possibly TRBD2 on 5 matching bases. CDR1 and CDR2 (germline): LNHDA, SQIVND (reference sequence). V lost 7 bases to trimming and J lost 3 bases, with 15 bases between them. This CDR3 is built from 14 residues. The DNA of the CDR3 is TGTGCCAGTAAGTCAGCGGAGCGGAAAGAGACCCAGTACTTC. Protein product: CASKSAERKETQYF. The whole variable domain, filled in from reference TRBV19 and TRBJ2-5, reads DGGITQSPKYLFRKEGQNVTLSCEQNLNHDAMYWYRQDPGQGLRLIYYSQIVNDFQKGDIAEGYSVSREKKESFPLTVTSAQKNPTAFYLCASKSAERKETQYFGPGTRLLVL.

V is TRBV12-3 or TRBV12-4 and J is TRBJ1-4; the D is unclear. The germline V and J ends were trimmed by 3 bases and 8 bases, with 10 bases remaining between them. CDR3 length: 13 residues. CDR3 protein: CASSFLLREKLFF. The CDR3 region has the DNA TGTGCCAGCAGTTTTCTCTTGCGGGAAAAACTGTTTTTT.

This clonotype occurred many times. CDR3 region: CASSSWGRTTMDEKLFF. The DNA for the CDR3 is TGTGCCAGCAGTTCGTGGGGCAGAACCACCATGGATGAAAAACTGTTTTTT. This chain links TRBV6-6 with TRBJ1-4; D perhaps matches TRBD1 (5 bases). Germline V CDR1 and CDR2: MNHNY, SVGAGI (reference sequence). The CDR3 contains 17 residues. V was shortened by 4 bases and J by 6 bases, with 21 bases between the two germline ends.

CDR3 DNA sequence: TGTGCCAGCCGACTAGCGGGAGATGGGGGTGAGCAGTTCTTC. Its protein product is CASRLAGDGGEQFF. The chain has TRBV19 and TRBJ2-1, with TRBD2 matching over 12 bases. Germline-derived CDR1 and CDR2 are LNHDA and SQIVND (reference sequence). The CDR3 extends over 14 amino acids. V lost 9 bases and J lost 9; bases outside the gene matches: 9.

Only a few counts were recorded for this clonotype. In DNA form, the CDR3 reads TGTGCCACCAGCCTCAGAAGGAGCTCCTACGAGCAGTACTTC. Translation: CATSLRRSSYEQYF. The J gene is TRBJ2-7, the V gene TRBV15, with no clear D. This CDR3 has 14 residues. Germline V gene sequence: CDR1 LNHNV, CDR2 YYDKDF (reference sequence). The V and J ends lost 5 bases and 0 bases respectively, with 11 bases between them.

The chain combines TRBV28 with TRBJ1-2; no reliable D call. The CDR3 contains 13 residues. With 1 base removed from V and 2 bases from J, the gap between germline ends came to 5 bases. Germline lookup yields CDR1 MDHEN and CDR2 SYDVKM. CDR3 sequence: CASSLSGNYGYTF. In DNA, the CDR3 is TGTGCCAGCAGTTTATCGGGGAACTATGGCTACACCTTC.

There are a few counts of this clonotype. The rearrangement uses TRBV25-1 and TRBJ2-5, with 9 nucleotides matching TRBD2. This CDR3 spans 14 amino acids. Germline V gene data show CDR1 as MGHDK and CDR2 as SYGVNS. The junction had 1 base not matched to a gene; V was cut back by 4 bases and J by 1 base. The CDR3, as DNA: TGTGCCAGCAGTGTTAGCGGGAGCCAAGAGACCCAGTACTTC. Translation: CASSVSGSQETQYF.

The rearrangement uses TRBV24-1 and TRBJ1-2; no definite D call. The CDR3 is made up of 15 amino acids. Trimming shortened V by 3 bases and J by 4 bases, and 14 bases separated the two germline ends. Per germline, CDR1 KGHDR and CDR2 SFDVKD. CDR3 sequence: CATSDRQSSSYGYTF. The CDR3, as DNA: TGTGCCACCAGTGATCGCCAGTCCTCCTCCTATGGCTACACCTTC.

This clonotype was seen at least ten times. The CDR3, as DNA: TGCGCCAGCAGCCGAGGGAATTTACAGGGGGACGGTTCACCCCTCCACTTT. Translated, it gives CASSRGNLQGDGSPLHF. This chain joins TRBV4-3 and TRBJ1-6; 8 bases match TRBD1. This CDR3 comprises 17 residues. V lost 4 bases, J lost 9 bases, and 14 bases stayed unmatched. From germline, CDR1 is LGHNA and CDR2 YSLEER.

This CDR3 is CASTPNRGGNYEQYF. The DNA of the CDR3 is TGTGCCAGCACCCCGAATCGGGGAGGAAACTACGAGCAGTACTTC. The chain has TRBV25-1 and TRBJ2-7; D perhaps matches TRBD2 (6 bases). V was pared by 7 bases and J by 3 bases, with 19 bases between. This CDR3 is 15 amino acids long. In germline, CDR1 is MGHDK, CDR2 SYGVNS.

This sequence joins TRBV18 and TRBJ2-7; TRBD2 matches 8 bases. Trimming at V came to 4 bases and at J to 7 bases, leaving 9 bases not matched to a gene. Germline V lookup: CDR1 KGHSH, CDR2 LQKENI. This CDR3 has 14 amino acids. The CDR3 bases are TGTGCCAGCTCACAGGGACTAGGACCTCAAGAGCAGTACTTC. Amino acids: CASSQGLGPQEQYF.

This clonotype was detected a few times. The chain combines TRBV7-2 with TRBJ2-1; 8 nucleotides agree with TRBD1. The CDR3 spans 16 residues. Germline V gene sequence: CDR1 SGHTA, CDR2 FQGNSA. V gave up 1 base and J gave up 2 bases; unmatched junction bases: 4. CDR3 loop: CASSLVGQGTYNEQFF. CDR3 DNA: TGTGCCAGCAGCTTAGTCGGACAGGGCACCTACAATGAGCAGTTCTTC.

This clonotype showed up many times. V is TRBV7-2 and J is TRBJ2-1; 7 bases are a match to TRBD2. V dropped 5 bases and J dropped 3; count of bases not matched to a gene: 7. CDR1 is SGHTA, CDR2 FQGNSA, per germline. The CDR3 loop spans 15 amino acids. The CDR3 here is CASSVLARDYNEQFF. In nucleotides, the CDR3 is TGTGCCAGCAGCGTACTAGCGAGGGACTACAATGAGCAGTTCTTC.